This T cell receptor beta chain was recorded in a study of OX40 agonist ivuxolimab in advanced cancers. Background on the study: Every 2 weeks, patients got intravenous ivuxolimab at one of six dose levels (0.01-10 mg/kg). A diagnosis of hepatocellular carcinoma, melanoma, renal cell or head and neck cancer was present in dose-escalation patients. General study points: The 0.1-3.0 mg/kg partial responders had among the lowest clonal expansion.

Per the germline V gene, CDR1 is ENHRY and CDR2 is SYGVKD. The CDR3 is made up of 15 amino acids. V was trimmed by 2 bases and J by 4 bases, leaving 12 bases between them. Method: immunoSEQ multiplex PCR; TCRdb's copy keeps in-frame clones and lacks some. This sample has over 55,000 clones, with more than 70% found just once. Note on this clone: Its antigen is unidentified.

The specimen was CD4+ or CD8+ T cells sorted from blood, collected in a trial of the OX40 agonist ivuxolimab. This chain links TRBV10-3 with TRBJ1-5; TRBD1 is a possible D gene (6 bases). The receptor comes from an adult with an advanced solid tumor such as melanoma, head and neck, liver or kidney cancer. CDR3 protein: CAISETGQTNQPQHF. CDR3 DNA sequence: TGTGCCATCAGTGAGACAGGGCAAACTAATCAGCCCCAGCATTTT.